This TCR beta chain stems from a study of T cells in Graves' hyperthyroidism and ophthalmopathy. V was clipped by 6 bases and J by 6 bases, with 21 bases between them. The CDR3 covers 15 residues. CDR1 is DFQATT, CDR2 SNEGSKA, per germline (reference sequence). The source material, RNA transcripts, was used to amplify TCR beta CDR3 regions. Researchers ran a first-round RT-PCR on the TCR CDR3 using the HTBI primer set. In TCRdb, the multiplex PCR reads were re-called with MiXCR into one record per CDR3 protein. The sample records roughly 380,000 distinct CDR3 sequences, over 11% being singletons. The chain is built from TRBV20-1 and TRBJ1-5, with D tentatively TRBD1 (5 bases). The TCR comes from a woman in her sixties with Graves' hyperthyroidism. The sequencing input was blood. CDR3 sequence reads: CSAGLGGNPGQPQHF. Written as DNA, the CDR3 is TGCAGTGCCGGGTTGGGGGGGAACCCGGGTCAGCCCCAGCATTTT.